This record covers a single TCR beta chain. J was trimmed by 4 bases and V by 0 bases; bases with no gene match: 4. This CDR3 is 16 amino acids long. The germline gives CDR1 SGDLS, CDR2 YYNGEE. In the original processing: Reference gene primer amplification in the assay estimated nucleated cell counts. This table comes from immunoSEQ multiplex PCR, and its TCRdb copy is limited to in-frame clones, with some not included. V and J calls and clone size follow that table, whereas D and trimming were derived from the DNA. The table lists some 140,000 clones, more than 65% of them singletons. The data derive from a study of blood T cell repertoires in COVID-19. Turning to the study itself: T cells, B-cell-depleted T cells, or PBMCs provided the cDNA or gDNA that served as material.

The receptor comes from an elderly man with acute or convalescent COVID-19. The source material was peripheral blood. This sequence joins TRBV9 and TRBJ2-2; the match to TRBD2 covers 9 bases. The CDR3 spells CASSVDAGGATGELFF. The CDR3 DNA is TGTGCCAGCAGCGTAGATGCGGGGGGGGCCACCGGGGAGCTGTTTTTT.